The clone carrying this T cell receptor (beta chain) was detected only a few times. This record belongs to a study of blood T cell repertoires in COVID-19. Looking at the study overall: The samples span acute and convalescent COVID-19 from the United States, Italy and Spain. T cells, B-cell-depleted T cells, or PBMCs supplied cDNA or gDNA.

In the original processing: From reference gene primer amplification, estimates of nucleated cell counts were derived. The repertoire was sequenced with immunoSEQ multiplex PCR; TCRdb's copy has only in-frame clones and lacks some. V, J and clone size derive from that table, while D and trimming were established from the DNA sequence. The table includes about 210,000 clones, 80% detected once. Cohort placement rested on clinical history that participants reported themselves. The germline V gene has CDR1 SGHRS and CDR2 YFSETQ. CDR3 length: 16 residues. Trimming took off 0 bases at V and 8 bases at J, with 20 bases between the two ends.

The clonotype comes from a man younger than 45 with acute COVID-19. The V and J genes are TRBV5-1 and TRBJ1-2, with D perhaps matching TRBD1 (6 bases). Sequenced sample: PBMCs or T cells enriched from blood (not recorded which). The CDR3 is CASSLGGQLNQGGYTF. CDR3 nucleotide sequence: TGCGCCAGCAGCTTGGGCGGACAGCTCAATCAGGGGGGCTACACCTTC.